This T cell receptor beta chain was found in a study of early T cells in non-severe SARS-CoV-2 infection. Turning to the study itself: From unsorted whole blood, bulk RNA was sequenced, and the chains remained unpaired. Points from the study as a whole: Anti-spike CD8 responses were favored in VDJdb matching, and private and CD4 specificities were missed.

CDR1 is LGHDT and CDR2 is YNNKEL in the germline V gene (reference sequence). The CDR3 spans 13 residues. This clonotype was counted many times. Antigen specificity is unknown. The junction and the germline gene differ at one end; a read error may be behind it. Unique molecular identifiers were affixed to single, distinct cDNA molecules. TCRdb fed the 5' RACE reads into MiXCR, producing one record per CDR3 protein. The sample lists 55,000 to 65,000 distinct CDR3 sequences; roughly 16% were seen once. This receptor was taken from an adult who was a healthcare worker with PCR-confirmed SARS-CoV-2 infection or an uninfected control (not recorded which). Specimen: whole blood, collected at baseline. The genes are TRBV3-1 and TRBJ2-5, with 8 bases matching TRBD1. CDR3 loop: CASSQEGRGPFFF. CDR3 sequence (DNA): TGTGCCAGCAGCCAAGAGGGCAGGGGGCCGTTTTTCTTC.